The entry that follows covers one TCR beta chain sequence. These data belong to a study of CD8 T cells in Susac syndrome. The authors reverse transcribed roughly 0.5 to 1 ug RNA with random hexamers. TCRdb re-derived calls from the immunoSEQ multiplex PCR reads in MiXCR, one entry per CDR3 protein. This sample carries over 95,000 distinct CDR3 sequences, about 90% of them seen once, and the ten largest clones take around 0.14%. The receptor comes from a human donor in good health. What was sequenced was CD4+ T cells from PBMCs.

The CDR3 DNA sequence: TGTGCCAGTAGTAAACTCCTTCGGGAGACCCAGTACTTC. The encoded protein is CASSKLLRETQYF. The chain couples TRBV19 to TRBJ2-5; D remains ambiguous. Deletions cut 4 bases from V and 5 bases from J, with 11 bases between. From germline, CDR1 is LNHDA and CDR2 SQIVND (reference sequence). CDR3 length: 13 amino acids.